This TCR beta chain comes out of a study of PD-1 blockade in classical Hodgkin lymphoma. Looking at the study overall: Every 2 weeks, patients had 3 mg/kg nivolumab intravenously.

Germline CDR1 and CDR2: MDHEN and SYDVKM. J gave up 3 bases and V 8 bases, and 21 bases lay outside the gene matches. CDR3 size: 18 residues. The table came from immunoSEQ multiplex PCR; TCRdb's copy has only in-frame clones and leaves some out. The sample has about 75,000 clones, about 93% seen once; the top ten hold 8%. Each patient relapsed following autologous stem cell transplantation, and prior brentuximab vedotin exposure differed. Complete response, partial response or progressive disease made up the best responses. The rearrangement links TRBV28 to TRBJ1-1, with TRBD1 matching over 7 bases. Sequenced here: peripheral blood mononuclear cells (PBMCs), sampled at baseline. The source of this sequence is a human donor with classical Hodgkin lymphoma. CDR3 sequence: CASFGTLWTGGPDTEAFF. CDR3 in DNA: TGTGCCAGCTTTGGGACTCTGTGGACAGGCGGACCTGACACTGAAGCTTTCTTT.